A selection of T cell receptor beta chains follows, all from one sample in a study of blood T cell repertoires in COVID-19. Some clones are missing from TCRdb's copy, which holds only in-frame ones; the method was immunoSEQ multiplex PCR. The sample contains 140,000 or so clones, approximately 86% of which appear only once. Sequencing input: peripheral blood. Every receptor here comes from a man aged 70-80 years with acute or convalescent COVID-19. Both conserved end residues are trimmed from each CDR3. The order of the fields is CDR3 protein, J gene, CDR3 length, V gene.

CDR3: ASSFTTGNYNEQF; J: TRBJ2-1; length: 13; V: TRBV5-1
CDR3: ASSITAWGVNQPQH; J: TRBJ1-5; length: 14; V: TRBV19
CDR3: ASSLWSGTGGVNQPQH; J: TRBJ1-5; length: 16; V: TRBV28
CDR3: ASSFSPSGYEQY; J: TRBJ2-7; length: 12; V: TRBV7-2
CDR3: ASTQGVSGYT; J: TRBJ1-2; length: 10; V: TRBV28
CDR3: ASSLTGAYEQY; J: TRBJ2-7; length: 11; V: TRBV12-3/TRBV12-4
CDR3: ASSQDHRGDQPQH; J: TRBJ1-5; length: 13; V: TRBV3-1/TRBV3-2
CDR3: ASSDKGQVGTEAF; J: TRBJ1-1; length: 13; V: TRBV6-1
CDR3: ASSGDRFNYGYT; J: TRBJ1-2; length: 12; V: TRBV5-6
CDR3: ASSALGTGGNQPQH; J: TRBJ1-5; length: 14; V: TRBV6-1
CDR3: ASSLVQGAWETQY; J: TRBJ2-5; length: 13; V: TRBV11-2
CDR3: AARGTESETQY; J: TRBJ2-5; length: 11; V: TRBV10-3
CDR3: ASSVGVDTEAF; J: TRBJ1-1; length: 11; V: TRBV9
CDR3: ASSHSGRLTFNEQF; J: TRBJ2-1; length: 14; V: TRBV6-4
CDR3: ASSLADSLNTEAF; J: TRBJ1-1; length: 13; V: TRBV7-9
CDR3: ASSQTGNTEAF; J: TRBJ1-1; length: 11; V: TRBV6-5
CDR3: ASRLGLAGGDTQY; J: TRBJ2-3; length: 13; V: TRBV7-9
CDR3: ASRGWGVGPGELF; J: TRBJ2-2; length: 13; V: TRBV6-5
CDR3: ASSQVGGGSNQPQH; J: TRBJ1-5; length: 14; V: TRBV4-2
CDR3: ASSPPRGNSPLH; J: TRBJ1-6; length: 12; V: TRBV27
CDR3: ASSPFKATGVDTQY; J: TRBJ2-3; length: 14; V: TRBV7-9
CDR3: AISRDSAEKLF; J: TRBJ1-4; length: 11; V: TRBV10-3
CDR3: ASSYTDRYGYT; J: TRBJ1-2; length: 11; V: TRBV6-5
CDR3: ASSESMLAGATDTQY; J: TRBJ2-3; length: 15; V: TRBV10-1
CDR3: ASSKVSMGRPYQPQH; J: TRBJ1-5; length: 15; V: TRBV21-1
CDR3: ASSQGGTGVGNTIY; J: TRBJ1-3; length: 14; V: TRBV3-1/TRBV3-2
CDR3: ASRDDSTEAF; J: TRBJ1-1; length: 10; V: TRBV2
CDR3: ASRNRALVTEAF; J: TRBJ1-1; length: 12; V: TRBV11-1
CDR3: ASTSGSFTGELF; J: TRBJ2-2; length: 12; V: TRBV11-2
CDR3: ASSSPGHLSDEQF; J: TRBJ2-1; length: 13; V: TRBV13
CDR3: ASSWNGVMGGAF; J: TRBJ1-1; length: 12; V: TRBV6-5
CDR3: ATTSGQTNTGELF; J: TRBJ2-2; length: 13; V: TRBV5-1
CDR3: ASSQGLAGGIPVAKNIQY; J: TRBJ2-4; length: 18; V: TRBV4-2
CDR3: ASRETASYEQY; J: TRBJ2-7; length: 11; V: TRBV6-6
CDR3: ASSLAGTGPYEQY; J: TRBJ2-7; length: 13; V: TRBV7-9
CDR3: ASTGQGADNSPLH; J: TRBJ1-6; length: 13; V: TRBV2
CDR3: ASSQDLRGAYEKLF; J: TRBJ1-4; length: 14; V: TRBV4-2
CDR3: ASSLVRQGDGYT; J: TRBJ1-2; length: 12; V: TRBV7-8
CDR3: ASSTTGNGSPLH; J: TRBJ1-6; length: 12; V: TRBV13
CDR3: ASILDRDYGYT; J: TRBJ1-2; length: 11; V: TRBV6-5
CDR3: ASSYSRLAGWDEQF; J: TRBJ2-1; length: 14; V: TRBV6-6
CDR3: ASSQGNYGYT; J: TRBJ1-2; length: 10; V: TRBV18
CDR3: ASARDSNYGYT; J: TRBJ1-2; length: 11; V: TRBV19
CDR3: ASSKGLAGGQETQY; J: TRBJ2-5; length: 14; V: TRBV19
CDR3: ASSRDTNSPLH; J: TRBJ1-6; length: 11; V: TRBV2
CDR3: ASSQDLTRNNEQF; J: TRBJ2-1; length: 13; V: TRBV3-1/TRBV3-2
CDR3: SVERASGSTDTQY; J: TRBJ2-3; length: 13; V: TRBV29-1
CDR3: ASRGGQFYNSPLH; J: TRBJ1-6; length: 13; V: TRBV28
CDR3: ASSEGQGTTRGETQY; J: TRBJ2-5; length: 15; V: TRBV3-1/TRBV3-2